This T cell receptor (beta chain) was retrieved from a study of blood T cell repertoires in COVID-19. Study-wide background: The origin of the acute and convalescent COVID-19 samples was the United States, Italy and Spain. In each case, the material was cDNA or gDNA derived from T cells, B-cell-depleted T cells, or PBMCs.

Original analysis: The authors estimated nucleated cell counts from reference gene primer amplification. TCRdb keeps only in-frame clones here, not all; method: immunoSEQ multiplex PCR. D and trimming were read from the DNA, whereas the V and J calls and clone size are those reported in that table. The repertoire includes around 100,000 clones, over 75% of them detected once, and approximately 7.3% sits in the top ten. Sequenced material: peripheral blood. The TCR originated in a young man in a cohort sampled during active COVID-19.

The CDR3 DNA sequence: TGTGCCAGCAGCTTAGACAGACTAGCCAAAAACATTCAGTACTTC. Its translation: CASSLDRLAKNIQYF. The rearrangement joins TRBV5-4 to TRBJ2-4; D is perhaps TRBD1 (5 bases). Germline CDR1 is SGHNT and CDR2 is YYREEE (reference sequence). The CDR3 covers 15 residues. The V gene lost 2 bases and the J gene lost 0 bases, with 9 bases spanning the gap.